This TCR beta chain came from a study of T cells in Graves' hyperthyroidism and ophthalmopathy. The study, taken as a whole, reports: It was a median about 7.1 months before onset that the model predicted ophthalmopathy. A 13 V-J model separated ophthalmopathy from stable hyperthyroidism.

Patients aged 18 to 65 with hyperthyroidism were newly diagnosed, with duration under 2 months. A few counts support this clonotype. What it recognizes is unknown. Germline V gives CDR1 SGHVS, CDR2 FQNEAQ. V shed 5 bases, J shed 0 bases, and the junction held 7 bases outside the gene matches. The CDR3 runs to 16 residues. RNA transcripts gave rise to amplified TCR beta CDR3 regions. First-round RT-PCR with HTBI primers amplified the TCR CDR3 region. TCRdb re-derived calls from the multiplex PCR reads in MiXCR, one entry per CDR3 protein. Of around 250,000 distinct CDR3 sequences listed, roughly 15% are singletons.

Sequences were obtained from blood. This chain links TRBV7-8 with TRBJ1-5; 7 bases align to TRBD1. This TCR derives from a woman aged 40 to 49 with Graves' hyperthyroidism that later progressed to Graves' ophthalmopathy. In DNA form, the CDR3 reads TGTGCCAGCAGCCCAAACAGGGGAGGTAGCAATCAGCCCCAGCATTTT. Translating gives CASSPNRGGSNQPQHF.